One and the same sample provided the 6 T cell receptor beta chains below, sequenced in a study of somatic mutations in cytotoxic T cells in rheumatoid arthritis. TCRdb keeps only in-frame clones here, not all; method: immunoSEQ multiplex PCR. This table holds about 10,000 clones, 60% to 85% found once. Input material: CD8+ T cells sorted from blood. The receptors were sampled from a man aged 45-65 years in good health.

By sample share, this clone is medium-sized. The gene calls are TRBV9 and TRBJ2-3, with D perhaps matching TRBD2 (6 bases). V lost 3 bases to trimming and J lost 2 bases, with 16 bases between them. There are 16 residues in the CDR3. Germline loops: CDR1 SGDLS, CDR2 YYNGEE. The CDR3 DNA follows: TGTGCCAGCAGCGCCCGGGACTCTGGTGTCACAGATACGCAGTATTTT. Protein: CASSARDSGVTDTQYF. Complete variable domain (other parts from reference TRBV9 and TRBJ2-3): DSGVTQTPKHLITATGQRVTLRCSPRSGDLSVYWYQQSLDQGLQFLIQYYNGEERAKGNILERFSAQQFPDLHSELNLSSLELGDSALYFCASSARDSGVTDTQYFGPGTRLTVL.

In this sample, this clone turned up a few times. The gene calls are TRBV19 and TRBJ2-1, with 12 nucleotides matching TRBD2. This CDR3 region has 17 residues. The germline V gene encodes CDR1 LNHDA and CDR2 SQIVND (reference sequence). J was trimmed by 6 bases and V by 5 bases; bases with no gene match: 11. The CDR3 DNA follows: TGTGCCAGTAGTCCCTCTAGGACTAGCGGGAAAGGCAATGAGCAGTTCTTC. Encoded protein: CASSPSRTSGKGNEQFF.

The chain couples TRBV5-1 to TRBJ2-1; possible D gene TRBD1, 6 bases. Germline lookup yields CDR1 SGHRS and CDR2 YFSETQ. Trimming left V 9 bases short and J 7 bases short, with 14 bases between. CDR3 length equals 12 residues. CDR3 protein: CANFRGENEQFF. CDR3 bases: TGCGCCAACTTCAGGGGCGAGAATGAGCAGTTCTTC.

CDR3 residues: CASSVAGGARSEQYF. The CDR3 nucleotides read TGTGCCAGCAGCGTAGCAGGGGGCGCCAGGAGTGAGCAGTACTTC. The gene calls are TRBV9 and TRBJ2-7; 8 bases map to TRBD1. Germline values: CDR1 SGDLS, CDR2 YYNGEE. This CDR3 region has 15 residues. V shed 0 bases and J 7 bases; nucleotides not matched to a gene: 9.

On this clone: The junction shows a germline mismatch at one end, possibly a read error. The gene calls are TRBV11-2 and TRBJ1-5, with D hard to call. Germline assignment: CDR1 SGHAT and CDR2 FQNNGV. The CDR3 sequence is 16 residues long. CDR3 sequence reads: CVSSPRPGVGNQPQHF. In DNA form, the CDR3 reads TGTGTCAGCAGCCCGCGGCCCGGGGTAGGCAATCAGCCCCAGCATTTT.

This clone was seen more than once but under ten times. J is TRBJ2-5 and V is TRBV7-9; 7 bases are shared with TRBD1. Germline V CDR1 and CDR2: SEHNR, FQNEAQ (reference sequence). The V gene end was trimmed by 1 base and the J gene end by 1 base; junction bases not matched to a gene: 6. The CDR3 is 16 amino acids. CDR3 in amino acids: CASSLGLRTGQETQYF. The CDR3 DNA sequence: TGTGCCAGCAGCTTAGGGTTGCGGACAGGCCAAGAGACCCAGTACTTC.